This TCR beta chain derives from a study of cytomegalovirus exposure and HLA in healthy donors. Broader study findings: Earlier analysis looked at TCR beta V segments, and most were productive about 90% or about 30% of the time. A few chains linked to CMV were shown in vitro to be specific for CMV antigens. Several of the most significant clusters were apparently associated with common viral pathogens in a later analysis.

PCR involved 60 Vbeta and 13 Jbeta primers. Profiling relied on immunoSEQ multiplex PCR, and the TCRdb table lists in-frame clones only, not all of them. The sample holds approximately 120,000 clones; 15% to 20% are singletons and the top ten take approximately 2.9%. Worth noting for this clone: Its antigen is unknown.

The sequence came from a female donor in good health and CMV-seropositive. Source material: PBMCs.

This CDR3 reads CATLSRDRGTDTQYF. The DNA of the CDR3 is TGTGCCACCCTTTCCCGGGACAGGGGCACAGATACGCAGTATTTT. The chain links TRBV6-5 to TRBJ2-3, with 9 bases aligning to TRBD1. Germline CDR1 and CDR2: MNHEY and SVGAGI. The CDR3 length is 15 residues. With 10 bases clipped from V and 1 base from J, the junction kept 9 bases outside the gene matches.